This T cell receptor beta chain comes out of a study of beta chain features in type 1 diabetes. The study, taken as a whole, reports: The VDJ junctions of type 1 diabetes patients carried fewer insertions and more deletions. In every one of the four CD4+ subsets, TCRB CDR3s were moderately but significantly shorter in Type 1 diabetes patients.

Heparinised blood was drawn once per donor, averaging about 116 mL. This clone has more than one count but fewer than ten. The antigen is unknown. Trimming cost V 1 base and J 8 bases, with 9 bases left between them. This CDR3 has 13 amino acids. Germline V gives CDR1 LGHNA, CDR2 YNFKEQ. What was sequenced were expressed TCRB transcripts, since all of the isolated RNA had been reverse transcribed. The table came from immunoSEQ multiplex PCR; TCRdb's copy has only in-frame clones and leaves some out. The sample carries a few hundred thousand clones, about 15% recorded once. This TCR was recovered from a woman aged 18 to 35 in good health. Sequencing was carried out using naive CD4+ T cells from blood. The genes are TRBV4-2 and TRBJ2-1, with D hard to call. CDR3 region: CASSQALTDEQFF. The DNA for the CDR3 is TGTGCCAGCAGCCAAGCCCTCACGGATGAGCAGTTCTTC.